This TCR beta chain was identified during a study of blood T cell repertoires in COVID-19. Study-wide background: From the United States, Italy and Spain came samples of acute and convalescent COVID-19. T cells, B-cell-depleted T cells, or PBMCs provided the cDNA or gDNA that served as material.

Per the study methods: Amplification from reference gene primers served as the basis for estimated nucleated cell counts. This table comes from immunoSEQ multiplex PCR, and its TCRdb copy is limited to in-frame clones, with some not included. D and trimming were read from the DNA, whereas the V and J calls and clone size are those reported in that table. The table lists roughly 670,000 clones, approximately 90% of them singletons. This TCR came from a woman under 30 with acute or convalescent COVID-19. The sample taken for sequencing was peripheral blood.

The CDR3: CASSLAPRGLGGPLRGNEQFF. CDR3 in DNA: TGCGCCAGCAGCTTGGCTCCCCGAGGGCTCGGCGGGCCCCTCCGAGGGAATGAGCAGTTCTTC. The chain combines TRBV5-1 with TRBJ2-1, with D possibly being TRBD2 (5 bases). Trimming removed 0 bases at V and 7 bases at J, with 32 bases between. The CDR3 spans 21 residues. Looked up from germline, CDR1 is SGHRS and CDR2 is YFSETQ.